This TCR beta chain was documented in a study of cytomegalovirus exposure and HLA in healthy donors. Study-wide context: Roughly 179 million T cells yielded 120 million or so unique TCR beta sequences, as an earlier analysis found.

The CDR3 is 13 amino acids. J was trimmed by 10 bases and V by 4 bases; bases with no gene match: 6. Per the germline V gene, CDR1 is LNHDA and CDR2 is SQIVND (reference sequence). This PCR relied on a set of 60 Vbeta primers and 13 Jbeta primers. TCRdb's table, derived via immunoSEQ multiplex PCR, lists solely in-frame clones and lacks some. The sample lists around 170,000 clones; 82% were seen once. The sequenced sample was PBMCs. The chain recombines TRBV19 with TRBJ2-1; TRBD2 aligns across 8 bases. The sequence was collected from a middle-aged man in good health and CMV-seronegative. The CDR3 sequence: CASSSGLAGEQFF. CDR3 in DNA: TGTGCCAGTAGTAGCGGACTAGCCGGCGAGCAGTTCTTC.